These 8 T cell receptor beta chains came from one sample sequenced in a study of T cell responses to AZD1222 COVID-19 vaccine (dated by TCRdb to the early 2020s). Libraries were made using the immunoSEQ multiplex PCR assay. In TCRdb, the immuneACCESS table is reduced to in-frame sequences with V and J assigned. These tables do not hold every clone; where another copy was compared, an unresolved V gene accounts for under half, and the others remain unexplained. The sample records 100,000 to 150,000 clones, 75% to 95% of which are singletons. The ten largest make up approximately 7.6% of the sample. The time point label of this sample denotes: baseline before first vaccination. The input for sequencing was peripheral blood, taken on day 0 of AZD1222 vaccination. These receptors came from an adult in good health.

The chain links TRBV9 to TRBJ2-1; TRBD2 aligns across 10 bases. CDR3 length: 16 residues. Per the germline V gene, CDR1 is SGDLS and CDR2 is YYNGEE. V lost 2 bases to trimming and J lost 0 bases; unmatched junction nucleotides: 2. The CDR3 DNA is TGTGCCAGCAGCGTGTCTAGCGGGAGCTCCTACAATGAGCAGTTCTTC. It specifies CASSVSSGSSYNEQFF.

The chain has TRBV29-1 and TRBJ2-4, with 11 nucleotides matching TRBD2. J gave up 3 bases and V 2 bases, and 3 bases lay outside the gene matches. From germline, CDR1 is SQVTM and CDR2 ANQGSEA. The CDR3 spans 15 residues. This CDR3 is CSVETSGSVKNIQYF. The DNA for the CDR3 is TGCAGCGTTGAAACTAGCGGGAGCGTCAAAAACATTCAGTACTTC.

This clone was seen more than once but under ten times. This chain's CDR3 is CASSSRRGPSYEQYF. The CDR3 coding sequence is TGTGCCAGCAGCTCTAGACGGGGACCCTCCTACGAGCAGTACTTC. J is TRBJ2-7 and V is TRBV2, with D perhaps matching TRBD1 or TRBD2 (5 bases each). The CDR3 runs to 15 residues. Trimming left V 6 bases short and J 0 bases short, with 15 bases between. The V gene's germline CDR1 is SNHLY and CDR2 FYNNEI. Together with reference TRBV2 and TRBJ2-7, the CDR3 gives the full variable domain: EPEVTQTPSHQVTQMGQEVILRCVPISNHLYFYWYRQILGQKVEFLVSFYNNEISEKSEIFDDQFSVERPDGSNFTLKIRSTKLEDSAMYFCASSSRRGPSYEQYFGPGTRLTVT.

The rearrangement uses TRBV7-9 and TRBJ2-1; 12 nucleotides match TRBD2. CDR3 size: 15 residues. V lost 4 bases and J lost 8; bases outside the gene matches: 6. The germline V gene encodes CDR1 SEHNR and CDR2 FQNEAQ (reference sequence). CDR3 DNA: TGTGCCAGCAGCTACCCCGCTAGCGGGAGGGATGAGCAGTTCTTC. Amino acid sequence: CASSYPASGRDEQFF.

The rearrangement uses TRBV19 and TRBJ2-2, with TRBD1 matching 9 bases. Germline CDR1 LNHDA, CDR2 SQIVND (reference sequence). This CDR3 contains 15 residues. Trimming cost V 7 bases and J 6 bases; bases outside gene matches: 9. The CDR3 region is CASTQVGQGAGELFF. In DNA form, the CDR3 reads TGTGCCAGTACCCAGGTGGGACAGGGTGCCGGGGAGCTGTTTTTT.

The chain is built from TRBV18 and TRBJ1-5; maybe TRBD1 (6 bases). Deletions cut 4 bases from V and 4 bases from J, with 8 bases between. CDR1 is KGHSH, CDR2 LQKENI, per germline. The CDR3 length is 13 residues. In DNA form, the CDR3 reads TGTGCCAGCTCACGGGACATAAATCAGCCCCAGCATTTT. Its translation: CASSRDINQPQHF.

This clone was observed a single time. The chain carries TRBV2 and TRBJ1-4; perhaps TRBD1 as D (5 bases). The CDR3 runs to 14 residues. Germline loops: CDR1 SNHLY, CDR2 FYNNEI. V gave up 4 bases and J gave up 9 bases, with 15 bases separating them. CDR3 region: CASSGGALNKKLFF. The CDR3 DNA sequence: TGTGCCAGCAGTGGAGGGGCTTTGAATAAAAAACTGTTTTTT.

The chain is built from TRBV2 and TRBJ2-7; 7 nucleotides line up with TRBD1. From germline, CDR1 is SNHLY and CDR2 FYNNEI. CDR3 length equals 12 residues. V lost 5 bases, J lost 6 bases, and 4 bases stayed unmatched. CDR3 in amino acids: CASSRDRSEQYF. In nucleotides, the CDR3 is TGTGCCAGCAGTAGGGACAGATCCGAGCAGTACTTC. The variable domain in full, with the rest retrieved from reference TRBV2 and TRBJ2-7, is EPEVTQTPSHQVTQMGQEVILRCVPISNHLYFYWYRQILGQKVEFLVSFYNNEISEKSEIFDDQFSVERPDGSNFTLKIRSTKLEDSAMYFCASSRDRSEQYFGPGTRLTVT.